This T cell receptor beta chain is drawn from a study of blood T cells in healthy people across ages. Study details: The template switching approach captured approximately one barcoded beta molecule for every two T cells.

Primed by a sample-barcoded 5' primer and a J-beta primer mix, a second PCR proceeded for roughly 6 to 12 cycles. From each sample, at least 2.5 million paired-end reads containing CDR3 were obtained. Via MiXCR, TCRdb re-called the 5' RACE reads, giving one row per CDR3 protein. The data show about 1,500,000 distinct CDR3 sequences, 28% seen once. CDR3 length equals 14 residues. The sequenced material came from blood. This TCR was sampled from a woman aged 25 to 45 in good health. The chain links TRBV21-1 to TRBJ1-2. TRBV21-1 is a listed pseudogene. CDR3 nucleotides: TGTGCCAGCAGCCACCGCCAAAGACTCTATGGCTACACCTTC. Its translation: CASSHRQRLYGYTF.